This passage covers 22 T cell receptor beta chains from one sample sequenced in a study of human T cells and chemical hapten exposure. TCRdb reprocessed the RACE reads with MiXCR, giving one entry per CDR3 protein. The sample has roughly 38,000 distinct CDR3 sequences, approximately 7.6% seen once; the top ten hold 1% to 1.5%. Time point of the sample: pre-sensitization, week 0. Treatment described: therapeutic diphenylcyclopropenone sensitization with weekly scalp DPC. Sequenced material: whole blood, taken in connection with sensitization to the hapten diphenylcyclopropenone (DPC). Source of these receptors: a woman between 50 and 59 years old with alopecia areata. Some clones in this sample may be carry-over from other donors' samples.

The rearrangement links TRBV10-1 to TRBJ2-2; D is unresolved. The V gene lost 6 bases and the J gene lost 3 bases, with 8 bases spanning the gap. The CDR3 extends over 13 amino acids. Germline V CDR1 and CDR2: WNHNN, SYGVQD (reference sequence). In DNA, the CDR3 is TGCGCCAGCAGGAGAGACTACACCGGGGAGCTGTTTTTT. This translates into CASRRDYTGELFF.

This chain connects TRBV7-2 to TRBJ2-7; D might be TRBD2 (6 bases). V was clipped by 5 bases and J by 1 base, with 12 bases between them. CDR3 length: 14 residues. CDR1 SGHTA and CDR2 FQGNSA come from the germline V gene. The CDR3 reads CASSRRAGSYEQYF. The CDR3 nucleotides are TGTGCCAGCAGCCGGAGGGCCGGGTCCTACGAGCAGTACTTC.

On this clonotype: A much larger clone lies one base from this, so it may be a read error. This chain connects TRBV20-1 to TRBJ2-7; no definite D call. Germline CDR1 and CDR2: DFQATT and SNEGSKA (reference sequence). The CDR3 length is 11 residues. The CDR3 DNA reads TGCAGTGCTAGGAGCCTTCTCGAGCAGAACTTC. The encoded protein is CSARSLLEQNF.

At least ten counts were recorded for this clonotype. The rearrangement joins TRBV14 to TRBJ2-3, with D uncertain. The CDR3 loop spans 12 amino acids. Germline CDR1 SGHDN, CDR2 FVKESK. Trimming pared 1 base from V and 7 bases from J, leaving 6 bases between. Here the CDR3 DNA reads TGTGCCAGCAGCCAAGTCACGTATACGCAGTATTTT. Protein: CASSQVTYTQYF. Looking up the rest from reference TRBV14 and TRBJ2-3 gives the full variable domain: EAGVTQFPSHSVIEKGQTVTLRCDPISGHDNLYWYRRVMGKEIKFLLHFVKESKQDESGMPNNRFLAERTGGTYSTLKVQPAELEDSGVYFCASSQVTYTQYFGPGTRLTVL.

This clonotype was counted between two and nine times. The V gene is TRBV19, the J gene TRBJ2-6, with D unclear. Trimming took off 8 bases at V and 0 bases at J, with 11 bases between the two ends. The CDR3 sequence is 15 residues long. Per germline, CDR1 LNHDA and CDR2 SQIVND (reference sequence). The CDR3: CASRRTHSGANVLTF. CDR3 in DNA: TGTGCCAGTCGACGGACCCACTCTGGGGCCAACGTCCTGACTTTC.

There are many counts of this clonotype. This chain links TRBV28 with TRBJ1-2; TRBD1 might be the D (5 bases). V gave up 6 bases and J gave up 4 bases, with 15 bases separating them. Germline V gives CDR1 MDHEN, CDR2 SYDVKM. The CDR3 extends over 14 amino acids. The CDR3 reads CASSMGDGPYGYTF. The CDR3 region has the DNA TGTGCCAGCAGCATGGGGGACGGACCCTATGGCTACACCTTC.

The rearrangement uses TRBV20-1 and TRBJ2-1; 7 bases agree with TRBD1. V lost 3 bases, J lost 6 bases, and 5 bases stayed unmatched. The CDR3 totals 13 residues. Germline CDR1 is DFQATT and CDR2 is SNEGSKA (reference sequence). The CDR3 sequence is CSARLQGVNEQFF. DNA of the CDR3: TGCAGTGCTAGGCTCCAGGGGGTCAATGAGCAGTTCTTC.

This clonotype was picked up many times. V and J are TRBV5-6 and TRBJ2-1; 7 bases fit TRBD1. V lost 0 bases, J lost 9 bases, and 3 bases stayed unmatched. Germline V gene data show CDR1 as SGHDT and CDR2 as YYEEEE. This CDR3 comprises 13 residues. This chain's CDR3 is CASSLGGGSEQFF. DNA of the CDR3: TGTGCCAGCAGCTTGGGAGGGGGCAGTGAGCAGTTCTTC.

This clonotype has only a few counts. The chain employs TRBV20-1 and TRBJ2-1; D perhaps matches TRBD2 (6 bases). The CDR3 length is 14 residues. Germline loops: CDR1 DFQATT, CDR2 SNEGSKA (reference sequence). V was trimmed by 6 bases and J by 7 bases, leaving 19 bases between them. The CDR3: CSALRGGGVNEQFF. CDR3 DNA sequence: TGCAGTGCCCTACGCGGCGGAGGGGTAAATGAGCAGTTCTTC.

This clonotype occurred a few times. This sequence joins TRBV7-3 and TRBJ1-1; D not resolved. Germline-derived CDR1 and CDR2 are SGHTA and FQGTGA. The ends were cut back, 6 bases at V and 1 base at J, with 15 bases in the middle. CDR3 size: 15 residues. For the CDR3, the DNA is TGTGCCAGCAGTCTTCTCCCGGGGAGGAACACTGAAGCTTTCTTT. Translated: CASSLLPGRNTEAFF.

This clonotype was recorded at least ten times. The V gene is TRBV11-2, the J gene TRBJ1-6; D possibly corresponds to TRBD1 (5 bases). V was shortened by 5 bases and J by 6 bases, with 14 bases between the two germline ends. The CDR3 contains 15 residues. The germline gives CDR1 SGHAT, CDR2 FQNNGV. The CDR3 DNA sequence: TGTGCCAGCAGCCAGCCGGGACGGCCTAATTCACCCCTCCACTTT. The encoded protein is CASSQPGRPNSPLHF.

This clonotype came up many times. The chain joins TRBV20-1 to TRBJ2-1; maybe TRBD1 (7 bases). Between the trimmed V and J ends, which lost 0 bases and 3 bases, there was a span of 15 bases. CDR3 length: 16 residues. CDR1 DFQATT and CDR2 SNEGSKA come from the germline V gene (reference sequence). As DNA, the CDR3 is TGCAGTGCTAGAGATCCGGAGGGACAGATCTACAATGAGCAGTTCTTC. It yields the protein CSARDPEGQIYNEQFF.

This clonotype was detected ten times or more. CDR3 nucleotides: TGCGCCAGCAGCTTGGAACTAGCGGGAGAGACCCAGTACTTC. Translating gives CASSLELAGETQYF. The chain uses TRBV5-1 and TRBJ2-5; 9 bases are a match to TRBD2. Unmatched junction bases numbered 1, after V lost 0 bases and J lost 4 bases. In germline, CDR1 is SGHRS, CDR2 YFSETQ. CDR3 length: 14 residues.

This clonotype was detected only a few times. This chain connects TRBV19 to TRBJ1-6, with unresolved D. The V and J ends lost 5 bases and 8 bases respectively, with 19 bases between them. Germline V lookup: CDR1 LNHDA, CDR2 SQIVND (reference sequence). The CDR3 runs 16 residues. This CDR3 is CASSGQSGKLDSPLHF. The CDR3 nucleotides are TGTGCCAGTAGTGGGCAGTCCGGCAAGTTGGATTCACCCCTCCACTTT.

This clonotype was seen at least ten times. The chain joins TRBV7-3 to TRBJ2-1, with TRBD2 matching 11 bases. From germline, CDR1 is SGHTA and CDR2 FQGTGA. The V segment lost 3 bases and the J segment 10 bases; nucleotides outside the gene matches: 5. The CDR3 runs to 14 residues. The CDR3 region is CASSLTSGTEEQFF. The CDR3 region has the DNA TGTGCCAGCAGCTTGACTAGCGGGACGGAAGAGCAGTTCTTC.

The table lists this clonotype with many counts. V gene TRBV5-5 combines with J gene TRBJ1-2; perhaps TRBD1 as D (6 bases). In germline, CDR1 is SGHKS, CDR2 YYEKEE (reference sequence). The CDR3 has 12 residues. V lost 4 bases and J lost 4, with 8 bases in between. Here the CDR3 DNA reads TGTGCCAGCAGCACGGACAGCTATGGCTACACCTTC. Translated: CASSTDSYGYTF.

This clonotype was counted many times. This rearrangement joins TRBV9 to TRBJ2-7; D may match TRBD1 or TRBD2 (5 bases each). CDR1 is SGDLS and CDR2 is YYNGEE in the germline V gene. The CDR3 sequence is 15 residues long. V was trimmed by 0 bases and J by 4 bases, leaving 14 bases between them. The CDR3 bases are TGTGCCAGCAGCGTAGGGCCGGGGCCCCTATACGAGCAGTACTTC. Translating gives CASSVGPGPLYEQYF.

In its sample, this clonotype was seen many times. V and J are TRBV16 and TRBJ1-2; D is unclear. Looked up from germline, CDR1 is KGHSY and CDR2 is FQNENV. This CDR3 comprises 14 residues. V was pared by 0 bases and J by 3 bases, with 8 bases between. The CDR3 loop is CASSQSRTDYGYTF. CDR3 bases: TGTGCCAGCAGCCAATCTCGAACAGACTATGGCTACACCTTC.

This clonotype has ten or more counts. CDR3 sequence reads: CASSQSASSGPGWQFF. The CDR3 DNA is TGCGCCAGCAGTCAATCGGCGTCTAGCGGCCCGGGGTGGCAGTTCTTC. The V call is TRBV23-1, the J call TRBJ2-1; 7 bases fit TRBD2. TRBV23-1 belongs to the ORF category, with a function that is uncertain. This CDR3 is 16 amino acids long. With 0 bases clipped from V and 12 bases from J, the junction kept 14 bases outside the gene matches.

This clonotype was picked up a small number of times. This sequence joins TRBV7-2 and TRBJ2-7, with D possibly being TRBD1 (5 bases). V was clipped by 5 bases and J by 1 base, with 12 bases between them. Per the germline V gene, CDR1 is SGHTA and CDR2 is FQGNSA. This CDR3 region has 14 residues. The CDR3 region is CASSPPPGSYEQYF. CDR3 nucleotides: TGTGCCAGCAGCCCCCCCCCAGGGTCCTACGAGCAGTACTTC.

CDR3 sequence: CASSLEGGGNQPQHF. CDR3 nucleotides: TGTGCCAGCAGTTTAGAGGGGGGTGGCAATCAGCCCCAGCATTTT. The chain links TRBV12-3 or TRBV12-4 to TRBJ1-5; the D gene is possibly TRBD1 (6 bases). V lost 1 base and J lost 2, with 9 bases in between. CDR3 length equals 15 residues.

This clonotype was picked up many times. This chain uses TRBV7-2 with TRBJ2-7; no clear D gene. V lost 3 bases, J lost 4 bases, and 7 bases lay in between. This CDR3 region has 12 residues. CDR1 is SGHTA and CDR2 is FQGNSA in the germline V gene. DNA of the CDR3: TGTGCCAGCAGCTTCTCGGGTTACGAGCAGTACTTC. Protein product: CASSFSGYEQYF. The full variable domain, in which reference TRBV7-2 and TRBJ2-7 provide the parts outside the CDR3, is GAGVSQSPSNKVTEKGKDVELRCDPISGHTALYWYRQSLGQGLEFLIYFQGNSAPDKSGLPSDRFSAERTGGSVSTLTIQRTQQEDSAVYLCASSFSGYEQYFGPGTRLTVT.